The sample holds many counts of the clone carrying this TCR beta chain. The data stem from a study of CD8 T cells in ankylosing spondylitis. By quantitative 5'-RACE with molecular barcodes, the TCR beta libraries were made. MiXCR was run by TCRdb on the 5' RACE reads, yielding one entry per CDR3 protein. The sample contains 200,000 to 250,000 distinct CDR3 sequences, roughly 10% of which appear only once. V shed 6 bases and J 7 bases; nucleotides not matched to a gene: 6. This CDR3 spans 14 amino acids. Germline lookup yields CDR1 ENHRY and CDR2 SYGVKD. The sequence was obtained from a male donor with ankylosing spondylitis or in good health (not recorded which). The source material was blood, either unsorted or a sorted T cell fraction (not recorded which). The chain links TRBV10-3 to TRBJ1-6; 7 bases fit TRBD1. CDR3 protein: CAISLGQNNSPLHF. CDR3 nucleotide sequence: TGTGCCATCAGCCTGGGACAGAACAATTCACCCCTCCACTTT.